These T cell receptor beta chains were read from a single sample in a study of cytomegalovirus exposure and HLA in healthy donors. TCRdb keeps only in-frame clones here, not all; method: immunoSEQ multiplex PCR. The sample table includes some 60,000 clones. Sequenced input: PBMCs. The receptor set was obtained from a man aged 30 to 39 in good health and CMV-seropositive. Both conserved end residues are part of each CDR3. The D gene is left open where the match is weak. The listing skips clone size in some rows; elsewhere it reads once, few, many or a size class.

J: TRBJ2-1; V: TRBV5-4; D: TRBD2; size: -; DNA: TGTGCCAGCAGCCCCGGGACTAGGGGCTCCGACAATGAGCAGTTCTTC; CDR3: CASSPGTRGSDNEQFF
J: TRBJ2-3; V: TRBV9; D: TRBD2; size: -; DNA: TGTGCCAGCAGCGAGCTCCCGGGACTAGCTAACACAGATACGCAGTATTTT; CDR3: CASSELPGLANTDTQYF
J: TRBJ1-2; V: TRBV6-5; D: -; size: -; DNA: TGTGCCAGCACCCCAGGAGGGCGGGGTGGCTACACCTTC; CDR3: CASTPGGRGGYTF
J: TRBJ1-1; V: TRBV30; D: TRBD1; size: -; DNA: TGTGCCTGGACTTGGACAGGCAACACTGAAGCTTTCTTT; CDR3: CAWTWTGNTEAFF
J: TRBJ1-2; V: TRBV4-1; D: -; size: -; DNA: TGCGCCAGCAGCCAAGACCCGCAACAGGGAGCCTATGGCTACACCTTC; CDR3: CASSQDPQQGAYGYTF
J: TRBJ1-2; V: TRBV30; D: TRBD1; size: -; DNA: TGTGCCTGGAGTGTAAAGGGGGCCTATGGCTACACCTTC; CDR3: CAWSVKGAYGYTF
J: TRBJ1-2; V: TRBV7-9; D: TRBD1; size: -; DNA: TGTGCCAGCAGCTCGTTGACCGGGACAGGGAACTATGGCTACACCTTC; CDR3: CASSSLTGTGNYGYTF
J: TRBJ2-7; V: TRBV11-2; D: TRBD1; size: -; DNA: TGTGCCAGCAGCTGGCGACAGGGAACACCCTACGAGCAGTACTTC; CDR3: CASSWRQGTPYEQYF
J: TRBJ2-1; V: TRBV11-3; D: TRBD2; size: -; DNA: TGTGCCAGCAGCTTAGTTGGCGGGAGCGGTGAGCAGTTCTTC; CDR3: CASSLVGGSGEQFF
J: TRBJ2-7; V: TRBV6-1; D: -; size: -; DNA: TGTGCCAGCCAAAGGGGGGAGGGCGGCTACGAGCAGTACTTC; CDR3: CASQRGEGGYEQYF
J: TRBJ2-7; V: TRBV19; D: TRBD1; size: -; DNA: TGTGCCAGTAGTCCCGGGACAGGGCCTTACGAGCAGTACTTC; CDR3: CASSPGTGPYEQYF
J: TRBJ2-3; V: TRBV7-6; D: TRBD2; size: -; DNA: TGTGCCAGCAGCTTAGCGCAGGTAGCGGGGGGTCCAGATACGCAGTATTTT; CDR3: CASSLAQVAGGPDTQYF
J: TRBJ1-6; V: TRBV7-9; D: -; size: -; DNA: TGTGCCAGCAGCCGGTATGGCAAAAGAGGTTCACCCCTCCACTTT; CDR3: CASSRYGKRGSPLHF
J: TRBJ1-1; V: TRBV6-5; D: -; size: -; DNA: TGTGCCAGCAGTTCCTTGACAGGACACACTGAAGCTTTCTTT; CDR3: CASSSLTGHTEAFF
J: TRBJ1-6; V: TRBV27; D: TRBD1; size: -; DNA: TGTGCCAGCAGTTTATGGGACAGGGGTAATTCACCCCTCCACTTT; CDR3: CASSLWDRGNSPLHF
J: TRBJ2-7; V: TRBV5-4; D: -; size: -; DNA: TGTGCCAGCAGACGCCAGGACTCCTACGAGCAGTACTTC; CDR3: CASRRQDSYEQYF
J: TRBJ1-5; V: TRBV30; D: -; size: -; DNA: TGTGCCTGGGAAAAAGGGGGTGGCCAGCCCCAGCATTTT; CDR3: CAWEKGGGQPQHF
J: TRBJ2-7; V: TRBV27; D: TRBD2; size: -; DNA: TGTGCCAGCAGTTTATCGGGGGGGTACGAGCAGTACTTC; CDR3: CASSLSGGYEQYF
J: TRBJ1-2; V: TRBV6-1; D: -; size: -; DNA: TGTGCCAGCACCTGGGAGAGTGCCTATGGCTACACCTTC; CDR3: CASTWESAYGYTF
J: TRBJ1-3; V: TRBV30; D: TRBD1; size: -; DNA: TGTGCCTGGGGCGGACAGGCCGGCTCTGGAAACACCATATATTTT; CDR3: CAWGGQAGSGNTIYF
J: TRBJ2-7; V: TRBV29-1; D: -; size: -; DNA: TGCAGCGTTGAATCGGGGGATTCTGCCGAGCAGTACTTC; CDR3: CSVESGDSAEQYF
J: TRBJ2-7; V: TRBV19; D: -; size: -; DNA: TGTGCCAGTAGCACAGGGTTCGGCTACGAGCAGTACTTC; CDR3: CASSTGFGYEQYF
J: TRBJ1-6; V: TRBV30; D: TRBD1; size: -; DNA: TGTGCCTGGAGTAAACAGGGACAGAATTCACCCCTACACTTT; CDR3: CAWSKQGQNSPLHF
J: TRBJ1-2; V: TRBV27; D: -; size: -; DNA: TGTGCCAGCAGTTCCCAGCAGGGTCTCACCTATGGCTACACCTTC; CDR3: CASSSQQGLTYGYTF
J: TRBJ2-1; V: TRBV6-5; D: -; size: -; DNA: TGTGCCAGCAGTTACACCAGGGGAACCTACAATGAGCAGTTCTTC; CDR3: CASSYTRGTYNEQFF
J: TRBJ2-1; V: TRBV6-4; D: TRBD2; size: medium-sized; DNA: TGTGCCAGCAGTGAGGATGTTAGCGGGAGAGGGGCGCAGTTCTTC; CDR3: CASSEDVSGRGAQFF
J: TRBJ2-1; V: TRBV5-5; D: -; size: -; DNA: TGTGCCAGCAGCTTGGGGAGCGGCTCCTACAATGAGCAGTTCTTC; CDR3: CASSLGSGSYNEQFF
J: TRBJ2-7; V: TRBV30; D: -; size: -; DNA: TGTGCCTGGAGATGGGGCAGCCCCTACGAGCAGTACTTC; CDR3: CAWRWGSPYEQYF